Listed here are 15 T cell receptor beta chains from one sample, sequenced in a study of identical twins (dated by TCRdb to about 2016). The library was made by 5' RACE. Sequencing was carried out with an Illumina HiSeq 2000. TCRdb reanalyzed the raw reads on its own, using fastp at Q25 for trimming and MiXCR for clone calling, and kept in-frame beta chains. One record per CDR3 amino acid sequence lists the most common genes and DNA. The sample table lists some 760,000 distinct CDR3 sequences, about 20% of them with a count of one. 10% to 15% of the sample goes to the ten largest clones. This sample was shared with a second study, whose subject was T cells expressing NK-cell markers.

Sequencing used PBMCs. The receptors originated from a woman aged 18-29 years in good health.

V and J are TRBV6-1 and TRBJ1-6; D uncertain. Trimming cost V 4 bases and J 5 bases, with 12 bases left between them. The CDR3 is 15 amino acids. The germline V gene encodes CDR1 MNHNS and CDR2 SASEGT. The DNA of the CDR3 is TGTGCCAGCAGTGTACACGGCTCGAATAATTCACCCCTCCACTTT. It specifies CASSVHGSNNSPLHF.

This clonotype was counted between two and nine times. The rearrangement uses TRBV12-3 or TRBV12-4 and TRBJ2-2, with D perhaps TRBD2 (5 bases). CDR3 size: 10 residues. V was cut by 11 bases and J by 8 bases, with 9 bases left in between. As DNA, the CDR3 is TGTGCCCAGCAGCGGGGGGAGCTGTTTTTT. Its protein is CAQQRGELFF.

The rearrangement uses TRBV5-1 and TRBJ2-5; 12 nucleotides align to TRBD2. The ends lost 2 bases at V and 2 bases at J; junction bases unmatched: 13. Germline V gene lookup returns CDR1 SGHRS and CDR2 YFSETQ. The CDR3 covers 19 residues. The CDR3, as DNA: TGCGCCAGCAGCTTCCTCCCGCTAGCGGGGGGGACGGGTCAAGAGACCCAGTACTTC. This sequence encodes CASSFLPLAGGTGQETQYF.

The chain couples TRBV6-1 to TRBJ2-1; 12 positions match TRBD2. The CDR3 is made up of 14 amino acids. Looked up from germline, CDR1 is MNHNS and CDR2 is SASEGT. The junction had 5 bases not matched to a gene; V was cut back by 10 bases and J by 4 bases. The CDR3 DNA is TGTGCCACTCGACTAGCGGGAGTTTACAATGAGCAGTTCTTC. It translates to CATRLAGVYNEQFF.

This chain uses TRBV24-1 with TRBJ2-1; 9 bases map to TRBD1. Germline assignment: CDR1 KGHDR and CDR2 SFDVKD. With 5 bases clipped from V and 7 bases from J, the junction kept 8 bases outside the gene matches. The CDR3 runs 15 residues. CDR3 amino acids: CATSVGTGRSNEQFF. CDR3 in DNA: TGTGCCACCAGTGTTGGGACAGGGAGGTCGAATGAGCAGTTCTTC.

The table lists this clonotype with a few counts. V usage is TRBV5-1 and J usage is TRBJ2-2; a possible D gene is TRBD2 (6 bases). Germline CDR1 reads SGHRS; CDR2 reads YFSETQ. This CDR3 spans 16 amino acids. The V end lost 2 bases, the J end lost 4 bases, and 15 bases lay between the germline ends. This chain's CDR3 is CASSFTGSRGTGELFF. CDR3 in DNA: TGCGCCAGCAGCTTTACCGGGAGTCGGGGCACCGGGGAGCTGTTTTTT. Supplemented by reference TRBV5-1 and TRBJ2-2, the full variable domain reads KAGVTQTPRYLIKTRGQQVTLSCSPISGHRSVSWYQQTPGQGLQFLFEYFSETQRNKGNFPGRFSGRQFSNSRSEMNVSTLELGDSALYLCASSFTGSRGTGELFFGEGSRLTVL.

This clonotype was seen a few times. V usage is TRBV5-1 and J usage is TRBJ1-4; TRBD1 agrees at 7 bases. The CDR3 extends over 14 amino acids. CDR1 and CDR2 (germline): SGHRS, YFSETQ. The V gene end was trimmed by 2 bases and the J gene end by 5 bases; junction bases not matched to a gene: 3. As DNA, the CDR3 is TGCGCCAGCAGCTTACAGGGGATGAATGAAAAACTGTTTTTT. It translates to CASSLQGMNEKLFF.

This clonotype showed up just a few times. V usage is TRBV7-9 and J usage is TRBJ2-1, with 7 bases identical to TRBD2. The J segment lost 4 bases and the V segment lost 0 bases, leaving 3 bases of the junction unmatched. The CDR3 extends over 15 amino acids. CDR1 SEHNR and CDR2 FQNEAQ come from the germline V gene (reference sequence). This chain's CDR3 is CASSLAYGGYNEQFF. CDR3 bases: TGTGCCAGCAGCTTAGCGTACGGGGGGTACAATGAGCAGTTCTTC.

This clonotype has only a few counts. The J gene is TRBJ1-1, the V gene TRBV20-1; D unclear. The germline V gene has CDR1 DFQATT and CDR2 SNEGSKA (reference sequence). V was trimmed by 6 bases and J by 1 base, leaving 6 bases between them. This CDR3 comprises 11 residues. The CDR3 reads CSAEGNTEAFF. The CDR3 region has the DNA TGCAGTGCCGAGGGGAACACTGAAGCTTTCTTT.

With regard to this clonotype: The conserved phenylalanine or tryptophan normally closing the CDR3 is absent here, so this likely arose from a read error. The chain employs TRBV6-1 and TRBJ2-5, with D uncertain. Trimming shortened V by 7 bases and J by 9 bases, and 21 bases separated the two germline ends. Germline-derived CDR1 and CDR2 are MNHNS and SASEGT. The CDR3 totals 14 residues. In DNA form, the CDR3 reads TGTGCCAGCACCCGATCGTGGGGAAATATGGCCCAGTACATC. Translation gives CASTRSWGNMAQYI.

The V gene is TRBV29-1, the J gene TRBJ1-1; no reliable D call. Trimming removed 5 bases from V and 5 bases from J, with 9 bases in between. Per germline, CDR1 SQVTM and CDR2 ANQGSEA. The CDR3 consists of 11 residues. The CDR3 coding sequence is TGCAGCGTTTATGAGGGAACTGAAGCTTTCTTT. This codes for CSVYEGTEAFF. Combining the CDR3 with reference TRBV29-1 and TRBJ1-1 gives the whole variable domain SAVISQKPSRDICQRGTSLTIQCQVDSQVTMMFWYRQQPGQSLTLIATANQGSEATYESGFVIDKFPISRPNLTFSTLTVSNMSPEDSSIYLCSVYEGTEAFFGQGTRLTVV.

V gene TRBV7-9 combines with J gene TRBJ1-1; 7 bases map to TRBD1. This CDR3 contains 16 residues. J gave up 2 bases and V 7 bases, and 13 bases lay outside the gene matches. The germline gives CDR1 SEHNR, CDR2 FQNEAQ (reference sequence). In DNA form, the CDR3 reads TGTGCCAGCACCCCGACCGGGACAGCCTTAAACACTGAAGCTTTCTTT. Its translation: CASTPTGTALNTEAFF. The full variable domain, rest sourced from reference TRBV7-9 and TRBJ1-1, is DTGVSQNPRHKITKRGQNVTFRCDPISEHNRLYWYRQTLGQGPEFLTYFQNEAQLEKSRLLSDRFSAERPKGSFSTLEIQRTEQGDSAMYLCASTPTGTALNTEAFFGQGTRLTVV.

This clonotype showed up just a few times. The rearrangement links TRBV5-1 to TRBJ2-2; the D is unclear. The V gene lost 5 bases and the J gene lost 0 bases, with 8 bases spanning the gap. Germline loops: CDR1 SGHRS, CDR2 YFSETQ. CDR3 length equals 14 residues. CDR3 coding DNA: TGCGCCAGCAGAGTGGCGGCGAACACCGGGGAGCTGTTTTTT. Its translation is CASRVAANTGELFF.

The chain couples TRBV6-2 or TRBV6-3 to TRBJ2-5, with TRBD2 identical over 12 bases. Per germline, CDR1 MNHEY and CDR2 SVGEGT. V shed 2 bases and J 4 bases; nucleotides not matched to a gene: 20. The CDR3 loop spans 21 amino acids. The CDR3 nucleotides are TGTGCCAGCAGTTACCCCGACCAGCCAACCCCACTAGCGGGGGGTGGAGAGACCCAGTACTTC. It encodes CASSYPDQPTPLAGGGETQYF.

The rearrangement joins TRBV20-1 to TRBJ2-7, with 8 bases that match TRBD2. There are 14 residues in the CDR3. Trimming took 6 bases from V and 3 from J; bases not matched to a gene: 10. The germline gives CDR1 DFQATT, CDR2 SNEGSKA (reference sequence). Here the CDR3 DNA reads TGCAGTGCGGTTGCCCTAGCGGGCCACTACGAGCAGTACTTC. It translates to CSAVALAGHYEQYF.